This T cell receptor (beta chain) was sequenced in a study of blood T cell repertoires in COVID-19. Looking at the study overall: T cells, B-cell-depleted T cells, or PBMCs supplied cDNA or gDNA.

This CDR3 comprises 15 residues. J was trimmed by 5 bases and V by 5 bases; bases with no gene match: 9. Germline lookup yields CDR1 SSHAT and CDR2 FNYEAQ (reference sequence). Clones were read by immunoSEQ multiplex PCR, and TCRdb kept only the in-frame ones, dropping some. In the table there are roughly 380,000 clones, about 85% of which are singletons. The sequenced sample was peripheral blood. This rearrangement joins TRBV7-7 to TRBJ2-5; 9 nucleotides match TRBD1. The receptor was derived from a young woman with acute or convalescent COVID-19. The CDR3 region is CASSPTQGARETQYF. CDR3 in DNA: TGTGCCAGCAGCCCTACACAGGGGGCGCGGGAGACCCAGTACTTC. The variable domain in full, completed from reference TRBV7-7 and TRBJ2-5, reads GAGVSQSPRYKVTKRGQDVTLRCDPISSHATLYWYQQALGQGPEFLTYFNYEAQPDKSGLPSDRFSAERPEGSISTLTIQRTEQRDSAMYRCASSPTQGARETQYFGPGTRLLVL.